This T cell receptor beta chain was captured in a study of blood T cell repertoires in COVID-19. Under the authors' procedure: Researchers report that nucleated cell counts were estimated from reference gene primer amplification. Profiling relied on immunoSEQ multiplex PCR, and the TCRdb table lists in-frame clones only, not all of them. Clone size and the V and J calls come from that table; the DNA yielded D and trimming. The sample carries hundreds of thousands of clones, roughly 91% recorded once. Researchers sorted participants into cohorts using their self-reported clinical history. V was pared by 4 bases and J by 3 bases, with 8 bases of the junction left unmatched. CDR1 is MDHEN, CDR2 SYDVKM, per germline. This CDR3 spans 17 amino acids. This clone was counted between two and nine times.

This TCR was sampled from a woman aged 25 to 45 who had recovered from COVID-19. The sequenced material came from PBMCs or T cells enriched from blood (not recorded which). The gene calls are TRBV28 and TRBJ2-2, with 10 bases fitting TRBD1. CDR3 sequence reads: CASSSPGQGMYTGELFF. Here the CDR3 DNA reads TGTGCCAGCAGTTCCCCGGGACAGGGGATGTACACCGGGGAGCTGTTTTTT.